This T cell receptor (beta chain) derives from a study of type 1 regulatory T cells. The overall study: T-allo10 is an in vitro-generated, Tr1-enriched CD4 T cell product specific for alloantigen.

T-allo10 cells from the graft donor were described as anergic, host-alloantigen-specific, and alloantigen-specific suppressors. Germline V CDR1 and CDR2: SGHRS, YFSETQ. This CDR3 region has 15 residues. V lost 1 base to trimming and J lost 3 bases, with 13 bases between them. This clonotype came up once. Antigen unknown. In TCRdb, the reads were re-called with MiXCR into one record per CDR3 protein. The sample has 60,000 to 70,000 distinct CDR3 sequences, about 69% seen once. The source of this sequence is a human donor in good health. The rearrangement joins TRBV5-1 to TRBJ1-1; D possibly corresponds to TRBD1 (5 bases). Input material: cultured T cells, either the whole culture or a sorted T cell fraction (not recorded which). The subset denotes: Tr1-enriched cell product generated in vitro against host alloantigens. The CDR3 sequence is CASSLIRGPDTEAFF. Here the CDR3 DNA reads TGCGCCAGCAGCTTGATAAGGGGCCCGGACACTGAAGCTTTCTTT.